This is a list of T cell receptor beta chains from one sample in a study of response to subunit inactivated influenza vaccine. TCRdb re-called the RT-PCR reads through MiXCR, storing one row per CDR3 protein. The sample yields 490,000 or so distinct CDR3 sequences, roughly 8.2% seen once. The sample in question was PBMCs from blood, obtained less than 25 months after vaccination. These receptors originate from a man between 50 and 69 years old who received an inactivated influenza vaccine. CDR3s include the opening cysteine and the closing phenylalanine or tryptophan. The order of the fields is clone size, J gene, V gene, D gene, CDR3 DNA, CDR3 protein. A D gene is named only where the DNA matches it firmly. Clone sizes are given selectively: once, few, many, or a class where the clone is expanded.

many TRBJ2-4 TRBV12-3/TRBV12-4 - TGTGCCAGCACCCTAGACCACAAAAACATTCAGTACTTC CASTLDHKNIQYF
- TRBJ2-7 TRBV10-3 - TGTGCCATCAGTGAGTCAGGGGTAGCGGGACAGCGCGAGCAGTACTTC CAISESGVAGQREQYF
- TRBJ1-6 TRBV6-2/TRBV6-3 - TGTGCCAGCAGTTACGCCTGGGCAGGTCGGGCTTTCGGAAATTCACCCCTCCACTTT CASSYAWAGRAFGNSPLHF
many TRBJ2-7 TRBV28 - TGTGCCAGCAGTTTAGACGAACCAATCTACGAGCAGTACTTC CASSLDEPIYEQYF
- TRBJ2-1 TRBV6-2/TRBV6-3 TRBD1 TGTGCCAGCAGTTCCGCGGGGACAGGCTCCTACAATGAGCAGTTCTTC CASSSAGTGSYNEQFF
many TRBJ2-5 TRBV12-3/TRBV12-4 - TGTGCCAGCACAGGGGGGCCGGAGACCCAGTACTTC CASTGGPETQYF
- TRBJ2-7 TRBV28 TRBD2 TGTGCCAGCACCCCGGGACTAGCGGGAGGCCGGAGGCGGGAGCAGTACTTC CASTPGLAGGRRREQYF
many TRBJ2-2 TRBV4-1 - TGCGCCAGCAGCCAAGCGGACGGGAACACCGGGGAGCTGTTTTTT CASSQADGNTGELFF
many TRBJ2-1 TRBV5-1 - TGCGCCAGCAGCCCTGGTTCGGCCGGTGAGCAGTTCTTC CASSPGSAGEQFF
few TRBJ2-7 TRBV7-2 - TGTGCCAGCAGCTTAGCCCTAGCGTCCTACGAGCAGTACTTC CASSLALASYEQYF
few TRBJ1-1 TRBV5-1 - TGCGCCAGCAGCTGGGGGGACACTTATAACACTGAAGCTTTCTTT CASSWGDTYNTEAFF
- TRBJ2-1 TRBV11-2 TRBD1 TGTGCCAGCAGCTTTCCGGACAGGGTGGGCGATGAGCAGTTCTTC CASSFPDRVGDEQFF
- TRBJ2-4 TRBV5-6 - TGTGCCAGCAACTTGGGGGTGGCCAAAAACATTCAGTACTTC CASNLGVAKNIQYF
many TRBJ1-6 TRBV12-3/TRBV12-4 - TGTGCCAGCAGTTTAAGTGGGACCTCCCTCCACTTT CASSLSGTSLHF
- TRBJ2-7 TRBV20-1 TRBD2 TGCAGTGCTAGAGTGAGGGCAGGGACTATTTTAAGCGAGCAGTACTTC CSARVRAGTILSEQYF
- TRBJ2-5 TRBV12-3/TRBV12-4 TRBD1 TGTGCCAGCAGCCAGACAGGGGGAAAGACCCAGTACTTC CASSQTGGKTQYF
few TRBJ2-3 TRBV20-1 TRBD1 TGCAGTGCGTCGAGACAGGGGGATACGCAGTATTTT CSASRQGDTQYF
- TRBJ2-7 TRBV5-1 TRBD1 TGCGCCAGCAGCTTATCCGGGACAGGGTACTACGAGCAGTACTTC CASSLSGTGYYEQYF
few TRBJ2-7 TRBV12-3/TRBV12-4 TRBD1 TGTGCCAGCAGTTCCGCGGGACAGGGGACCTACGAGCAGTACTTC CASSSAGQGTYEQYF
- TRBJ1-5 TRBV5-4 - TGTGCCAGCAGCCCGGGACCTCTCAATCAGCCCCAGCATTTT CASSPGPLNQPQHF
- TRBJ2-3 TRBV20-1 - TGCAGTGCTAGAGATGGTCGGGGGCCGGAGGATACGCAGTATTTT CSARDGRGPEDTQYF
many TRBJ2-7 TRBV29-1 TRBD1 TGCAGCGTATCCTCGCCTCAGGGGGTCTACGAGCAGTACTTC CSVSSPQGVYEQYF
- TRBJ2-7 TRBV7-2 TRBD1 TGTGCCAGCAGCCGGGACAGGGCAACAAACTACGAGCAGTGCTTC CASSRDRATNYEQCF
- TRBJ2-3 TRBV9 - TGTGCCAGCAGCGCCGCGCGCACAGATACGCAGTATTTT CASSAARTDTQYF
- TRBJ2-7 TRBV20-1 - TGCAGTGCTAGTGACCCTGGGGGGTCCTACGAGCAGTACTTC CSASDPGGSYEQYF
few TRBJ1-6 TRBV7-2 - TGTGCCAGCAGCCCCTCCCTCAGGAATTCACCCCTCCACTTT CASSPSLRNSPLHF
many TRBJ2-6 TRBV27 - TGTGCCAGCAGTTTAAACTCCCGGGACACCCTGCTTGCGGCCAACGTCCTGACTTTC CASSLNSRDTLLAANVLTF